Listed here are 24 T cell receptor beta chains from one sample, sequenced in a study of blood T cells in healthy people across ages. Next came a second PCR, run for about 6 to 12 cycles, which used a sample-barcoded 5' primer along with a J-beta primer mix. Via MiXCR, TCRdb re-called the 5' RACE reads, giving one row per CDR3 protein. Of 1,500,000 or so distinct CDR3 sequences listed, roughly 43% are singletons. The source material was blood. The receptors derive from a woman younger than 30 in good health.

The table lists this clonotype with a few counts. CDR3 in DNA: TGTGCCAGCAGTTTGGATAGAAGCGTTAGCTATGGCTACACCTTC. Encoded protein: CASSLDRSVSYGYTF. The chain recombines TRBV27 with TRBJ1-2; the D is unclear. Germline-derived CDR1 and CDR2 are MNHEY and SMNVEV (reference sequence). The CDR3 spans 15 residues. Between the trimmed V and J ends, which lost 3 bases and 4 bases, there was a span of 15 bases.

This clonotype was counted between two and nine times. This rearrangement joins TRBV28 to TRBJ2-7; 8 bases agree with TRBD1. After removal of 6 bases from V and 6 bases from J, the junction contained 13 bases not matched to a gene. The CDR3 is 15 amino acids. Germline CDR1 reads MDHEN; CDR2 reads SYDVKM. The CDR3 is CASSLPGQAPAEQYF. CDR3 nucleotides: TGTGCCAGCAGCTTACCGGGACAGGCTCCCGCCGAGCAGTACTTC.

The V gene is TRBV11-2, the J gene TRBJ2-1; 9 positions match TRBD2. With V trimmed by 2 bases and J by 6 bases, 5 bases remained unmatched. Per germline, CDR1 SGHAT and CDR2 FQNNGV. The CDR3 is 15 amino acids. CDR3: CASSLSSGTSNEQFF. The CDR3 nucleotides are TGTGCCAGCAGCTTATCTAGCGGGACGAGCAATGAGCAGTTCTTC.

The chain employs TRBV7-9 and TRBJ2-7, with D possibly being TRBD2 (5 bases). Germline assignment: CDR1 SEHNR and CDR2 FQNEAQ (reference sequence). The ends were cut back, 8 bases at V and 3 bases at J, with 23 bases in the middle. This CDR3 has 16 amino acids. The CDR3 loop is CASGSWSLGKNYEQYF. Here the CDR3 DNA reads TGTGCCAGCGGGAGTTGGTCATTGGGCAAGAACTACGAGCAGTACTTC.

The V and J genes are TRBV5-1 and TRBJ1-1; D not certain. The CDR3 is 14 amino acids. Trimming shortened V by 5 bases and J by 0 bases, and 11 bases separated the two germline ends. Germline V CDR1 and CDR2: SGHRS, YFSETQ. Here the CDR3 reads CASSGSFLNTEAFF. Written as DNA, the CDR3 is TGCGCCAGCAGTGGCAGCTTCTTGAACACTGAAGCTTTCTTT. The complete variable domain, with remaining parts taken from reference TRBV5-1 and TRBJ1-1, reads KAGVTQTPRYLIKTRGQQVTLSCSPISGHRSVSWYQQTPGQGLQFLFEYFSETQRNKGNFPGRFSGRQFSNSRSEMNVSTLELGDSALYLCASSGSFLNTEAFFGQGTRLTVV.

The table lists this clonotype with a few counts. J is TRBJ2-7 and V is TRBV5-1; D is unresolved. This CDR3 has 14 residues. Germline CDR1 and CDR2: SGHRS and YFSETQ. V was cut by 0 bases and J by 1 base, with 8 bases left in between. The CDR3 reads CASSLVEDSYEQYF. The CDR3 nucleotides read TGCGCCAGCAGCTTGGTCGAGGATTCCTACGAGCAGTACTTC.

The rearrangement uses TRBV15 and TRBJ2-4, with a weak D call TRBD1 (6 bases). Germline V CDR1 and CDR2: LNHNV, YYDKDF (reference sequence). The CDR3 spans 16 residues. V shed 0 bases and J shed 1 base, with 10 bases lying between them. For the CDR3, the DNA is TGTGCCACCAGCAGAGATCCAAGGGGGGCCAAAAACATTCAGTACTTC. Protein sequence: CATSRDPRGAKNIQYF.

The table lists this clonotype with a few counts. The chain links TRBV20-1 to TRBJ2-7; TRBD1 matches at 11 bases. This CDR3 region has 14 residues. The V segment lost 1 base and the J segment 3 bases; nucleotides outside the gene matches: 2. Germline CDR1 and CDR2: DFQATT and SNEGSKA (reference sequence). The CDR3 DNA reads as TGCAGTGCTAGAGCCGGGACAGGGGGCTACGAGCAGTACTTC. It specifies CSARAGTGGYEQYF.

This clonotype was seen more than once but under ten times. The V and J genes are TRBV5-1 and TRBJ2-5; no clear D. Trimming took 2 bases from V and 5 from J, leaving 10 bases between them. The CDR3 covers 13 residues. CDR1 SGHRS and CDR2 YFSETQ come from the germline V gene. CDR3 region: CASSLGSSETQYF. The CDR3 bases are TGCGCCAGCAGCTTAGGTTCTTCGGAGACCCAGTACTTC.

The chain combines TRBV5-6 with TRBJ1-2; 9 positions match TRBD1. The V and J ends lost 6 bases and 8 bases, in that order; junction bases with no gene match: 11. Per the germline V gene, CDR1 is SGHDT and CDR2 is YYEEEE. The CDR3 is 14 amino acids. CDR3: CASTRTGGAWGYTF. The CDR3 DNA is TGTGCCAGCACCAGAACAGGGGGCGCTTGGGGCTACACCTTC.

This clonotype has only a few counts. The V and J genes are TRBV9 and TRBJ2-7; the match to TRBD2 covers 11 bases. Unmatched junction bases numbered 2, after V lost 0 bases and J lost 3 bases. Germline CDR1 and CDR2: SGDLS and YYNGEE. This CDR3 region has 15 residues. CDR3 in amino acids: CASSVATSGGYEQYF. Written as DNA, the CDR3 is TGTGCCAGCAGCGTAGCTACTAGCGGGGGCTACGAGCAGTACTTC.

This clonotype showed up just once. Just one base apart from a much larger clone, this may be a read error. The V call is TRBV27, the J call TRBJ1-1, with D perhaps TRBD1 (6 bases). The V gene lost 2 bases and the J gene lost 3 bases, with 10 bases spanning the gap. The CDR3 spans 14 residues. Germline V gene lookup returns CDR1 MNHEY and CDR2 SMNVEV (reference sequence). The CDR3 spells CASSLAGADTEAFF. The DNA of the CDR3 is TGTGCCAGCAGTTTAGCAGGGGCGGACACTGAAGCTTTCTTT.

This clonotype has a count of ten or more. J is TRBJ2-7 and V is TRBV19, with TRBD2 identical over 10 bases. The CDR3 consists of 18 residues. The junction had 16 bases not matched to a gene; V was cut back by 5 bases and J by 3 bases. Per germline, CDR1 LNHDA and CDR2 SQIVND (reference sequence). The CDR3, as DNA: TGTGCCAGTAGTTTAGCCAGCGGGGGGGCCGGAGTGGTCTACGAGCAGTACTTC. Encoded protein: CASSLASGGAGVVYEQYF.

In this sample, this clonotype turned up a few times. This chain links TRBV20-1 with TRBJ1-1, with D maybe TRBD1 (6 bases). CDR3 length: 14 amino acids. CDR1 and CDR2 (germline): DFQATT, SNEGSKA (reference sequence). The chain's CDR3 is CRALVRGKNTEAFF. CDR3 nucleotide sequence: TGCAGGGCGCTGGTGAGGGGGAAGAACACTGAAGCTTTCTTT.

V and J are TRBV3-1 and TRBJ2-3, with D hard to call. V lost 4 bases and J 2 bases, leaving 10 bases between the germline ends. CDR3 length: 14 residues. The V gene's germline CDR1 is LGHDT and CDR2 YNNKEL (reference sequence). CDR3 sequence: CASSPLVPTDTQYF. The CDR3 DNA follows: TGTGCCAGCAGCCCCCTCGTCCCCACAGATACGCAGTATTTT.

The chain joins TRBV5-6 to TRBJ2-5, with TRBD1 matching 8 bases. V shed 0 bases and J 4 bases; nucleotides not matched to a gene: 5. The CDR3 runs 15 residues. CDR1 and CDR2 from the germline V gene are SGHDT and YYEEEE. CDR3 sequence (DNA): TGTGCCAGCAGCTTGGCTGTGACAGGGGCAGAGACCCAGTACTTC. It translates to CASSLAVTGAETQYF.

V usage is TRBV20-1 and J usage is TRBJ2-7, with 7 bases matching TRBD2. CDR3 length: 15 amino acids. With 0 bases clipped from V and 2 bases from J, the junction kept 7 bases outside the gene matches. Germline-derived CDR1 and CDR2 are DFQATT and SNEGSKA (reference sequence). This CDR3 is CSARDRKGRAYEQYF. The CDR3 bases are TGCAGTGCTAGAGATCGGAAAGGGAGGGCCTACGAGCAGTACTTC.

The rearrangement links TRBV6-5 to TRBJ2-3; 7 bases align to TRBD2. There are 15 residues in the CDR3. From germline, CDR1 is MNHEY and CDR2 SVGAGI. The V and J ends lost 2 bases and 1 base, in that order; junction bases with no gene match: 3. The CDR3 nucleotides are TGTGCCAGCAGTTACGAACTAGCGCGCACAGATACGCAGTATTTT. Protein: CASSYELARTDTQYF.

CDR3 DNA: TGTGCCAGCAGCTTATTAGACGGCGCGGAGTATGGCTACACCTTC. Protein: CASSLLDGAEYGYTF. V gene TRBV7-9 combines with J gene TRBJ1-2; no clear D. This CDR3 region has 15 residues. Trimming stripped 2 bases from V and 5 bases from J, with 15 bases between. In germline, CDR1 is SEHNR, CDR2 FQNEAQ (reference sequence).

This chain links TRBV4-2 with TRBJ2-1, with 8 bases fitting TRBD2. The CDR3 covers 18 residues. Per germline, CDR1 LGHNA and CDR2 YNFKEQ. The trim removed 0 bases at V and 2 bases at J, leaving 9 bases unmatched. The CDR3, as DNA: TGTGCCAGCAGCCAAGATCCGGGTCGCGGGAGGACCTACAATGAGCAGTTCTTC. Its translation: CASSQDPGRGRTYNEQFF.

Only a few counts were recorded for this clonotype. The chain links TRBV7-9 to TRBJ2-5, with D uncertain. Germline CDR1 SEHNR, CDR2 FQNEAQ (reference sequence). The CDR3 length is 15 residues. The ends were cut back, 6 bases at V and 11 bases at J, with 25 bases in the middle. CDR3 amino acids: CASRQTPGAPYEQYF. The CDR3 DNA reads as TGTGCCAGCAGACAGACACCCGGCGCACCCTATGAGCAGTACTTC.

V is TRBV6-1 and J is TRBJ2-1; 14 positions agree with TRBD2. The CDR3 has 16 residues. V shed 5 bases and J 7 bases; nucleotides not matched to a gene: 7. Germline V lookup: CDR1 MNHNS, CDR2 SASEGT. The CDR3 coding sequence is TGTGCCAGCAGTAAGCCGGGACTAGCGGGAGTTAATGAGCAGTTCTTC. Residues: CASSKPGLAGVNEQFF.

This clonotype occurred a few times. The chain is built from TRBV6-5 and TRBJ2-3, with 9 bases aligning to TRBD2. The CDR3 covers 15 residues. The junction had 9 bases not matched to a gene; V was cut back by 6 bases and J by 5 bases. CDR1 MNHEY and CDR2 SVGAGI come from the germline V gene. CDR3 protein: CASRHGGTSQDTQYF. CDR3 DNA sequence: TGTGCCAGCAGACACGGAGGGACTAGCCAAGATACGCAGTATTTT.

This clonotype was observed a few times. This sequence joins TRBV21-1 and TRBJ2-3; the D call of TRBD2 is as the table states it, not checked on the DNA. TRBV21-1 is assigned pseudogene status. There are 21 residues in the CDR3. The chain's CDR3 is CASSAAHRDRGLAGATDTQYF. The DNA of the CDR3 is TGTGCCAGCAGCGCCGCACACCGGGACAGGGGACTAGCGGGAGCCACAGATACGCAGTATTTT.